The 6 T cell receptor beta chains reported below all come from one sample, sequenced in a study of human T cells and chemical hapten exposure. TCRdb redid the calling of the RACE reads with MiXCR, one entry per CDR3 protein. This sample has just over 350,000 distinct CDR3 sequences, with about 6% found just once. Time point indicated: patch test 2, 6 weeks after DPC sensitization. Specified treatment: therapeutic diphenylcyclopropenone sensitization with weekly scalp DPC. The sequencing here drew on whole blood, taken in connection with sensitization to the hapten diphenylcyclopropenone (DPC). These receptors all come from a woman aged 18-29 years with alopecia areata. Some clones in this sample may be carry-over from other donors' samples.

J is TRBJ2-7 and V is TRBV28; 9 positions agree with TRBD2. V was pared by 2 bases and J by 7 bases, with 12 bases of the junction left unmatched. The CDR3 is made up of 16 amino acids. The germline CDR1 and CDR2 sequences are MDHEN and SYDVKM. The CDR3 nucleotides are TGTGCCAGCAGTTTAGGGTCTGCGGGGGGGACTGGGGAGCAGTACTTC. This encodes CASSLGSAGGTGEQYF.

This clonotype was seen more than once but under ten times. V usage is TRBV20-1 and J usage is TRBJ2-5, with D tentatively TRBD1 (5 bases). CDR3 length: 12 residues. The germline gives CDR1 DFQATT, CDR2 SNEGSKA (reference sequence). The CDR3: CSVSVGPMTQYF. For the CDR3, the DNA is TGCTCCGTCTCGGTGGGGCCTATGACCCAGTACTTC.

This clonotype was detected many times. In DNA form, the CDR3 reads TGCGCCAGTAGGACCGGGACAGGGGGCGGTTATGAAAAACTGTTTTTT. This gives the protein CASRTGTGGGYEKLFF. The chain employs TRBV4-3 and TRBJ1-4; 12 bases are a match to TRBD1. Germline values: CDR1 LGHNA, CDR2 YSLEER. Trimming took 9 bases from V and 6 from J; bases not matched to a gene: 11. This CDR3 has 16 amino acids.

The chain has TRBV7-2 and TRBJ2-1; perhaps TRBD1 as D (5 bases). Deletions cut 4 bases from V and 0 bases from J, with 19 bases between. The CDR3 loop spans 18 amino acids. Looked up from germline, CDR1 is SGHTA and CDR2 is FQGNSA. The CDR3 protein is CASSSLWGRGSSYNEQFF. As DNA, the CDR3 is TGTGCCAGCAGCTCCCTTTGGGGTAGGGGAAGCTCCTACAATGAGCAGTTCTTC.

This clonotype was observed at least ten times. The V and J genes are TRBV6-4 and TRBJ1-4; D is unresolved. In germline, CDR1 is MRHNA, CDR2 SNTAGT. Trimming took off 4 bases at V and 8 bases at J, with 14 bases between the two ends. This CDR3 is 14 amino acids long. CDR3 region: CASSVRFPGEKLFF. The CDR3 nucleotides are TGTGCCAGCAGTGTAAGGTTTCCGGGGGAAAAACTGTTTTTT.

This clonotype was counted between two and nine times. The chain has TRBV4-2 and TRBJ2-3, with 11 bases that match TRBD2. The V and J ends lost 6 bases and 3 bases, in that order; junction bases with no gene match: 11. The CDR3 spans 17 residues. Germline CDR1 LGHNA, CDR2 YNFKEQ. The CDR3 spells CASRLTTSGIRTDTQYF. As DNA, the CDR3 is TGTGCCAGCAGACTGACGACTAGCGGGATCCGTACAGATACGCAGTATTTT.